The clone carrying this T cell receptor beta chain showed up many times. Its target is unknown. Libraries of TCR beta came from iRepertoire HTBI primers plus Arm-PCR of CDR3 regions. TCRdb reprocessed the multiplex PCR reads with MiXCR, giving one entry per CDR3 protein. The data contain roughly 500,000 distinct CDR3 sequences, about 22% of them singletons. V lost 7 bases, J lost 7 bases, and 20 bases lay in between. In germline, CDR1 is MDHEN, CDR2 SYDVKM. This CDR3 is built from 15 residues. This entry belongs to a study of regulatory T cells in long-lasting Graves disease. Background on the study: In persistent Graves' disease, antithyroid drugs had been taken for over 5 years and TSH receptor antibodies stayed positive. General study findings and limits: Under persistent disease, TRBV28, TRBJ1-2 and TRBJ2-5 were used preferentially.

This sample's time point: persistent/refractory GD, antithyroid drugs over 5 years with positive TRAb. There was RNA extracted from PBMCs, and the TCR library was made from it. An endocrinology department located in Xi'an, China, was where the patients came from. The TCR comes from a female donor with Graves disease. The chain uses TRBV28 and TRBJ1-5; D remains ambiguous. The sample was peripheral blood mononuclear cells (PBMCs), taken when the disease was refractory, from a patient treated with antithyroid drugs. CDR3 sequence: CASTPEDLRGQPQHF. The CDR3 DNA reads as TGTGCCAGCACCCCGGAAGACCTCCGTGGCCAGCCCCAGCATTTT. The full variable domain, completed using reference TRBV28 and TRBJ1-5, is DVKVTQSSRYLVKRTGEKVFLECVQDMDHENMFWYRQDPGLGLRLIYFSYDVKMKEKGDIPEGYSVSREKKERFSLILESASTNQTSMYLCASTPEDLRGQPQHFGDGTRLSIL.